This TCR beta chain is from a study of T cell responses to AZD1222 COVID-19 vaccine. Sequencing was performed with immunoSEQ multiplex PCR; in TCRdb, only in-frame clones are kept and a portion is missing. The sample lists roughly 77,000 clones, roughly nine tenths occurring once. V lost 0 bases, J lost 3 bases, and 9 bases lay in between. CDR3 length: 14 amino acids. The germline CDR1 and CDR2 sequences are SGHRS and YFSETQ. The gene calls are TRBV5-1 and TRBJ1-2; no firm D call. The material sequenced was peripheral blood, taken 28 days after the second AZD1222 dose. The source of this sequence is an adult who received the AZD1222 COVID-19 vaccine. The CDR3 coding sequence is TGCGCCAGCAGCTTGGATGTCCGCCACTATGGCTACACCTTC. It yields the protein CASSLDVRHYGYTF.